This T cell receptor (beta chain) is from a study of blood T cell repertoires in COVID-19. Study-level background: Acute-phase and convalescent COVID-19 samples originated in the United States, Italy and Spain. Nucleic acid was either cDNA or gDNA, and it came from T cells, B-cell-depleted T cells, or PBMCs.

How the authors handled the data: Nucleated cell counts were estimated from reference gene primer amplification. Generated by immunoSEQ multiplex PCR, the TCRdb table keeps only in-frame clones and is missing some. From that table come the V and J calls and clone size; the DNA was used to work out D and trimming. Of 150,000 to 200,000 clones in the sample, around nine tenths were seen once. Germline-derived CDR1 and CDR2 are SGHRS and YFSETQ. The CDR3 is 15 amino acids. Losses at the gene ends were 0 bases for V and 6 bases for J; bases not matched to a gene: 6. Source material: peripheral blood. The sequence was obtained from a man in his 60s with active or convalescent COVID-19. V gene TRBV5-1 combines with J gene TRBJ2-1; 7 positions agree with TRBD1. The CDR3 here is CASSLGFDRANEQFF. As DNA, the CDR3 is TGCGCCAGCAGCTTGGGGTTCGACAGGGCCAATGAGCAGTTCTTC.